This T cell receptor (beta chain) stems from a study of blood T cell repertoires in COVID-19. V was pared by 7 bases and J by 6 bases, with 5 bases of the junction left unmatched. Germline V gene data show CDR1 as SQVTM and CDR2 as ANQGSEA. This CDR3 is built from 13 residues. Study processing details: Reference gene primers were amplified, and this amplification served to estimate nucleated cell counts. Using immunoSEQ multiplex PCR, the repertoire was profiled, and TCRdb retains in-frame clones only, with some absent. The DNA gave D and trimming, while V, J and clone size come from that table. Of 180,000 or so clones in the sample, approximately 90% were seen once.

Sequencing was done on a sample of peripheral blood. The receptor was isolated from a woman in her twenties or thirties with acute or convalescent COVID-19. The rearrangement uses TRBV29-1 and TRBJ2-4; the match to TRBD2 covers 11 bases. Here the CDR3 DNA reads TGCAGCGCCCTACTAGCGGGGGTAAACATTCAGTACTTC. It encodes CSALLAGVNIQYF. Using reference TRBV29-1 and TRBJ2-4 for the parts outside the CDR3, the full variable domain is SAVISQKPSRDICQRGTSLTIQCQVDSQVTMMFWYRQQPGQSLTLIATANQGSEATYESGFVIDKFPISRPNLTFSTLTVSNMSPEDSSIYLCSALLAGVNIQYFGAGTRLSVL.